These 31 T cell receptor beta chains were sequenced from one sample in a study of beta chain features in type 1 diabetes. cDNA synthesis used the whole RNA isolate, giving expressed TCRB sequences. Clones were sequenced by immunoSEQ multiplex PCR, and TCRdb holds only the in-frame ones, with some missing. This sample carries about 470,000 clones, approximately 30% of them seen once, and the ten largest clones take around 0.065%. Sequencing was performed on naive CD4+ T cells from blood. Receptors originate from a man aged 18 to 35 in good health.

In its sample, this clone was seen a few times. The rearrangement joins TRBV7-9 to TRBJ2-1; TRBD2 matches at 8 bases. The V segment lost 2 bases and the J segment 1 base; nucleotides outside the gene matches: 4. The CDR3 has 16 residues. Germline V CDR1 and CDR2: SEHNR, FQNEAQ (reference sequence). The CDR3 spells CASSLSLAGSYNEQFF. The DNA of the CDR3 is TGTGCCAGCAGCTTAAGCTTAGCGGGGTCCTACAATGAGCAGTTCTTC.

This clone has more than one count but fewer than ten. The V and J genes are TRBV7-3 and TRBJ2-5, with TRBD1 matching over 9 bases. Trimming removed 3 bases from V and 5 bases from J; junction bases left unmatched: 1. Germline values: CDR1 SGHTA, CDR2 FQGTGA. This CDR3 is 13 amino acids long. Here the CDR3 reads CASSFGQGETQYF. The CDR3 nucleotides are TGTGCCAGCAGCTTTGGACAGGGGGAGACCCAGTACTTC.

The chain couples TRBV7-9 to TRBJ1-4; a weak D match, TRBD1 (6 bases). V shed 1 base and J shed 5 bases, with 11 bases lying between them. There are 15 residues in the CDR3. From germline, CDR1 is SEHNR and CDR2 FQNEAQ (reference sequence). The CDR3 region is CASSLEGGPNEKLFF. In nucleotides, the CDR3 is TGTGCCAGCAGCTTAGAAGGGGGACCCAATGAAAAACTGTTTTTT.

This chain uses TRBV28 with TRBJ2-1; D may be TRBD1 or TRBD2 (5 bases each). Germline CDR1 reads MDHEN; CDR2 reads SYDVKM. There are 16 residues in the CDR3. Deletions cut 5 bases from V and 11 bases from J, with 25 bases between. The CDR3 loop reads CASSPAWGRSSPKQFF. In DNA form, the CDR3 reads TGTGCCAGCAGTCCAGCCTGGGGACGATCGTCCCCCAAGCAGTTCTTC.

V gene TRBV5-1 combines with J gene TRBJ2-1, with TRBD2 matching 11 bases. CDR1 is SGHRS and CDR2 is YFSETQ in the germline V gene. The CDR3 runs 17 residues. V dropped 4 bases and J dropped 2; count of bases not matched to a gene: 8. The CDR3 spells CASSLGVAGGPYNEQFF. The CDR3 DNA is TGCGCCAGCAGCCTTGGGGTAGCGGGAGGGCCCTACAATGAGCAGTTCTTC.

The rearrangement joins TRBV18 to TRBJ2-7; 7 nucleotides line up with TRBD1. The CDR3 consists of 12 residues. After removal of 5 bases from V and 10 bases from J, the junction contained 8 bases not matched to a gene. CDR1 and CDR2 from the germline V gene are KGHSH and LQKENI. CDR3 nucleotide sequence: TGTGCCAGCTCAACCGACAGGGTGCCTCAGTACTTC. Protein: CASSTDRVPQYF.

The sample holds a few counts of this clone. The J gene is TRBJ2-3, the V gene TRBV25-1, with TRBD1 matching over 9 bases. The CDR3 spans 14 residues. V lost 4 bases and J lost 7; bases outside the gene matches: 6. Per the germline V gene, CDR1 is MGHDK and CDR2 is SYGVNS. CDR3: CASSVTGGVNTQYF. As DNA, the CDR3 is TGTGCCAGCAGTGTGACAGGGGGGGTGAATACGCAGTATTTT.

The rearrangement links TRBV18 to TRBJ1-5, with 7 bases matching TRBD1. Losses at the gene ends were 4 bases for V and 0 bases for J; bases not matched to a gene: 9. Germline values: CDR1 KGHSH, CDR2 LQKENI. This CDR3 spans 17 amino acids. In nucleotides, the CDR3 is TGTGCCAGCTCACGAGATCCAGGGGGAGATAGCAATCAGCCCCAGCATTTT. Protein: CASSRDPGGDSNQPQHF.

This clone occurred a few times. CDR3 in DNA: TGTGCCTGGAGTACGACAGGCGGATTTGAGCAGTTCTTC. Amino acids: CAWSTTGGFEQFF. The genes are TRBV30 and TRBJ2-1; D is perhaps TRBD1 (6 bases). This CDR3 is built from 13 residues. Germline-derived CDR1 and CDR2 are GTSNPN and SVGIG (reference sequence). V lost 2 bases, J lost 9 bases, and 14 bases lay in between.

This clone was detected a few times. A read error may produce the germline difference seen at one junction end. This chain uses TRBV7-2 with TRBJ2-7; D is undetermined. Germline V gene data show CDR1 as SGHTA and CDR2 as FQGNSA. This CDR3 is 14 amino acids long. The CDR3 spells CASSVAVGSYEQYF. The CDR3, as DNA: TGTGCCAGCAGCGTAGCCGTAGGGTCCTACGAGCAGTACTTC. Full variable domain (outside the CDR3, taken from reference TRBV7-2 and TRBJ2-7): GAGVSQSPSNKVTEKGKDVELRCDPISGHTALYWYRQSLGQGLEFLIYFQGNSAPDKSGLPSDRFSAERTGGSVSTLTIQRTQQEDSAVYLCASSVAVGSYEQYFGPGTRLTVT.

This CDR3 reads CASSSRQETQYF. For the CDR3, the DNA is TGCGCCAGCAGCTCACGGCAAGAGACCCAGTACTTC. This chain links TRBV5-1 with TRBJ2-5; no definite D call. Germline CDR1 is SGHRS and CDR2 is YFSETQ. V lost 3 bases and J lost 2, with 5 bases in between. This CDR3 has 12 residues.

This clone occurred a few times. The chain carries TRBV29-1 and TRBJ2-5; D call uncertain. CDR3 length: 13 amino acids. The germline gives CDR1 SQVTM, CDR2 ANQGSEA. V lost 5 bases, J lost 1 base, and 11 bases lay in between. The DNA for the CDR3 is TGCAGCGTTAACGGCAGATTCCAAGAGACCCAGTACTTC. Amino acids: CSVNGRFQETQYF.

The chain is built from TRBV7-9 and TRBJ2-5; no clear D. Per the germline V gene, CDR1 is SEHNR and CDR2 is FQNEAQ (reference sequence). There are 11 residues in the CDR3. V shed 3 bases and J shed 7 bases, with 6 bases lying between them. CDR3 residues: CASSFLPTQYF. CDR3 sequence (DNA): TGTGCCAGCAGCTTTTTACCGACCCAGTACTTC.

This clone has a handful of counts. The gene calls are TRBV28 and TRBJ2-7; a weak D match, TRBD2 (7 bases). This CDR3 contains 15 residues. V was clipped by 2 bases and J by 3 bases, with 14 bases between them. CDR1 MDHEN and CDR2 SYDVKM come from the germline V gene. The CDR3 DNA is TGTGCCAGCAGTTTAATCCAGGGGAGGGTCTACGAGCAGTACTTC. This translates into CASSLIQGRVYEQYF.

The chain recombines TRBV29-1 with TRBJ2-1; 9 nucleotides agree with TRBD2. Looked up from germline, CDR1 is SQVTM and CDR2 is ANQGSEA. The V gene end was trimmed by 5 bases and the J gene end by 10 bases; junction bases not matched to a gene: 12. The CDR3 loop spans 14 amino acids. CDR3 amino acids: CSVLSAGGPEEQFF. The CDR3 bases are TGCAGCGTTCTTTCGGCGGGAGGGCCCGAAGAGCAGTTCTTC.

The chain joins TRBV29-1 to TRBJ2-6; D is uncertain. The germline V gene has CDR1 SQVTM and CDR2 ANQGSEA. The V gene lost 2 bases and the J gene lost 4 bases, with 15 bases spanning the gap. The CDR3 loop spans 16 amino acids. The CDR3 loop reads CSVELLTGFGANVLTF. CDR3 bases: TGCAGCGTTGAACTCCTGACCGGCTTCGGGGCCAACGTCCTGACTTTC.

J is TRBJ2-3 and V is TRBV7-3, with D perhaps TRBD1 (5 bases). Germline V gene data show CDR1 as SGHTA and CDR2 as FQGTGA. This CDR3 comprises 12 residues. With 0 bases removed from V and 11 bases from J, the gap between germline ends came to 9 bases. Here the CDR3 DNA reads TGTGCCAGCAGCTTAACGGGGCTAGTGCAGTATTTT. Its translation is CASSLTGLVQYF.

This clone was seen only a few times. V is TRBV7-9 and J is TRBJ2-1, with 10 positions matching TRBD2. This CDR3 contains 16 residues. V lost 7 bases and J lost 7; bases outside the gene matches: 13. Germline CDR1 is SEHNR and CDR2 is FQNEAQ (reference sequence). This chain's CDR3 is CASIIVPGLARNEQFF. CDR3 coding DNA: TGTGCCAGCATCATTGTACCGGGACTAGCGAGGAATGAGCAGTTCTTC.

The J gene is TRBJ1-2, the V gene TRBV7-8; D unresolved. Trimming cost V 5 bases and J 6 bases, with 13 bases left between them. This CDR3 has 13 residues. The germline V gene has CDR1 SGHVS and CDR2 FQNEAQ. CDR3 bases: TGTGCCAGCAGCATACAATACCGAGATGGCTACACCTTC. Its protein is CASSIQYRDGYTF.

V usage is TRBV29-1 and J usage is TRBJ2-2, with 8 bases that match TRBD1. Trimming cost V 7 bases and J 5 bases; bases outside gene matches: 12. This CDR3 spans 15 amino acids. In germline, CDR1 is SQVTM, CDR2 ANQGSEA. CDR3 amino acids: CSARQGNQVTGELFF. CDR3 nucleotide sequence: TGCAGCGCGAGACAGGGGAATCAAGTGACCGGGGAGCTGTTTTTT.

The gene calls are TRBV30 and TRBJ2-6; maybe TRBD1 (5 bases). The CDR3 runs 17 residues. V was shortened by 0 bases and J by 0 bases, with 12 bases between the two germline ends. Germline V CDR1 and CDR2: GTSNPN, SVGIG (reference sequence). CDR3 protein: CAWSVRGSASGANVLTF. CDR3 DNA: TGTGCCTGGAGTGTTAGGGGCAGCGCCTCTGGGGCCAACGTCCTGACTTTC.

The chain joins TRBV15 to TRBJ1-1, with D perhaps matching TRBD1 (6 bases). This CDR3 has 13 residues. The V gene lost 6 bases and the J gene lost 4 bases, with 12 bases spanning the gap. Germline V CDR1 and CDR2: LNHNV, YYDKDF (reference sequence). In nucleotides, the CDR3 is TGTGCCACCAGTTCAGGGGCGGTCACTGAAGCTTTCTTT. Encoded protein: CATSSGAVTEAFF.

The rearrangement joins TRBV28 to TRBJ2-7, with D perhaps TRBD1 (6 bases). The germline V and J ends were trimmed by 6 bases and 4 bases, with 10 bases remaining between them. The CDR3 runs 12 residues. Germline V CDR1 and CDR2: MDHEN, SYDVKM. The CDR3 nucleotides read TGTGCCAGCAGGCCACAGGGATACGAGCAGTACTTC. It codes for CASRPQGYEQYF.

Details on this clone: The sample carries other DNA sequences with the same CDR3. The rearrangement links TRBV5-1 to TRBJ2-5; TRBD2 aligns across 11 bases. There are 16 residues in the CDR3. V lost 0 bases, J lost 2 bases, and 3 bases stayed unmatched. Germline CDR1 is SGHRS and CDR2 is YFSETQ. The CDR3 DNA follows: TGCGCCAGCAGCTTGGTTGGGACTAGCGGACAAGAGACCCAGTACTTC. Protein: CASSLVGTSGQETQYF.

The CDR3, as DNA: TGTGCCATCAGGGGACCGGGACAACTCTACGAGCAGTACTTC. This encodes CAIRGPGQLYEQYF. The V and J genes are TRBV10-3 and TRBJ2-7, with D possibly being TRBD1 (6 bases). The CDR3 consists of 14 residues. V lost 6 bases and J lost 3, with 15 bases in between. Germline V gene sequence: CDR1 ENHRY, CDR2 SYGVKD.

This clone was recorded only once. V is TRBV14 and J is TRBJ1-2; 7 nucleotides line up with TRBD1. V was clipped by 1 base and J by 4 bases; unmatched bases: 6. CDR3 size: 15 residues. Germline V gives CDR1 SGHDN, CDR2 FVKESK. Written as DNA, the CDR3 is TGTGCCAGCAGCCAAGGCCTGGACAGGTCCTATGGCTACACCTTC. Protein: CASSQGLDRSYGYTF.

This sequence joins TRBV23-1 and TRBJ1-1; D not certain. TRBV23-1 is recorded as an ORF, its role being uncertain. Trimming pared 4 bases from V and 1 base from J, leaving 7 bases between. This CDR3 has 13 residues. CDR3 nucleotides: TGCGCCAGCAGTCTGCAGGAGAACACTGAAGCTTTCTTT. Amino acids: CASSLQENTEAFF.

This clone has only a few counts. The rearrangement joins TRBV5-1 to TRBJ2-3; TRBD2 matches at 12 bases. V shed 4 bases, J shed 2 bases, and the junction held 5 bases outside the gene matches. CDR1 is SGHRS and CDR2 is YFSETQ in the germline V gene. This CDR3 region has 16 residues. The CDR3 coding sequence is TGCGCCAGCAGCGCCGGGACTAGCGGGTACACAGATACGCAGTATTTT. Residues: CASSAGTSGYTDTQYF.

The CDR3 here is CASTSGLGGTGELFF. Written as DNA, the CDR3 is TGTGCCAGCACCTCGGGACTAGGGGGCACCGGGGAGCTGTTTTTT. V is TRBV28 and J is TRBJ2-2, with 8 nucleotides matching TRBD2. Losses at the gene ends were 7 bases for V and 4 bases for J; bases not matched to a gene: 8. This CDR3 comprises 15 residues. Germline V gene sequence: CDR1 MDHEN, CDR2 SYDVKM.

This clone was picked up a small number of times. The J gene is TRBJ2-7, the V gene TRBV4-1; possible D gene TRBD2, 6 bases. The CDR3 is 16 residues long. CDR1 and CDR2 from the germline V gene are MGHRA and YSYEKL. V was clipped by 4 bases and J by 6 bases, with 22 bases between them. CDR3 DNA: TGCGCCAGCAGCCTCGGGACTTCCGCCTCCCTCCCCGAGCAGTACTTC. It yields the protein CASSLGTSASLPEQYF.

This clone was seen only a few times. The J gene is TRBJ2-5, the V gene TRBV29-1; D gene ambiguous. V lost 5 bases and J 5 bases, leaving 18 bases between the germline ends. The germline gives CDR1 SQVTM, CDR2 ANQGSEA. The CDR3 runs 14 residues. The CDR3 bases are TGCAGCGTTCTCCTTCATCATAAAGCGGAGACCCAGTACTTC. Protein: CSVLLHHKAETQYF.